Sequencing of this T cell receptor beta chain was carried out in a study of T cell responses to AZD1222 COVID-19 vaccine. The CDR3 extends over 13 amino acids. V shed 4 bases and J shed 2 bases, with 8 bases lying between them. The germline V gene encodes CDR1 GTSNPN and CDR2 SVGIG (reference sequence). TCRdb's table, derived via immunoSEQ multiplex PCR, lists solely in-frame clones and lacks some. Of 200,000 or so clones in the sample, 85% to 90% were seen once. The receptor comes from an adult in good health. Sequenced here: peripheral blood, sampled on day 0 of AZD1222 vaccination. The chain uses TRBV30 and TRBJ2-2, with D unclear. CDR3 nucleotide sequence: TGTGCCTGGATTTACGGAAACACCGGGGAGCTGTTTTTT. Amino acids: CAWIYGNTGELFF.